The rows below give T cell receptor beta chains drawn from one sample of a study of shared clonotypes between healthy human individuals. TCRdb keeps only in-frame clones here, not all; method: immunoSEQ multiplex PCR. Here the sample spans 1.5 million to 2.5 million clones, approximately 95% being singletons. Sequencing input: naive CD8+ T cells sorted from blood. The origin of the receptors is a man aged 18 to 30 in good health. CDR3s leave out the opening cysteine and the closing phenylalanine or tryptophan. The order of the fields is V gene, J gene, clone size, CDR3 length, CDR3 protein. Size tells how often a clone was seen (once, few, many) or the class of an expanded clone, and some rows leave it out.

>TRBV14|TRBJ2-7|once|11
ASSAGTGDEQY
>TRBV4-3|TRBJ1-1|.|12
ASSQGTGIPEAF
>TRBV7-9|TRBJ2-3|.|15
ASSPGGEGVVSDTQY
>TRBV11-2|TRBJ2-2|.|14
ASSPGTGGWSGELF
>TRBV5-6|TRBJ2-2|.|15
ASYESGGLGNTGELF
>TRBV15|TRBJ2-5|.|14
ATSRALAGPEETQY
>TRBV5-6|TRBJ2-7|.|10
ASSLSSYEQY
>TRBV11-2|TRBJ1-1|.|11
ASSLLEGTEAF
>TRBV7-8|TRBJ2-4|.|15
ASSLGLAGGPGNIQY
>TRBV5-1|TRBJ2-7|.|13
ASSLAELPPYEQY
>TRBV11-3|TRBJ2-3|few|12
ASSPSGATDTQY
>TRBV6-5|TRBJ2-5|.|12
ASSASPGEETQY